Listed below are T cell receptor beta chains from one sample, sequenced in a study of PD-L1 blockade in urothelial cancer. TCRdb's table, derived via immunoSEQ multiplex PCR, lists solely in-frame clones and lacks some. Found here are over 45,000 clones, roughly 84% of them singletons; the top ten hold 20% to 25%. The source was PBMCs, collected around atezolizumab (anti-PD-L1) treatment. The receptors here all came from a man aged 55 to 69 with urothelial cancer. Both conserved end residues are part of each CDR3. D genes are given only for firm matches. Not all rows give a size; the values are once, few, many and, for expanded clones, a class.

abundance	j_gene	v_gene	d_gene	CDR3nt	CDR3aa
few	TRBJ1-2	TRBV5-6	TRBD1	TGTGCCAGCAGCCAGCCATTGCCGGGACAGGGGGAAGTGTCTGGCTACACCTTC	CASSQPLPGQGEVSGYTF
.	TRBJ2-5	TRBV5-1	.	TGCGCCAGCAGCGTCTCACGGGGTACAGAGACCCAGTACTTC	CASSVSRGTETQYF
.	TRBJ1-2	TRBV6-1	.	TGTGCCAGCAGAGGACAGACTAACTATGGCTACACCTTC	CASRGQTNYGYTF
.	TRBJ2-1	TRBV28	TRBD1	TGTGCCAGCAGTAGGGGACAGGGTCGTGAGCAGTTCTTC	CASSRGQGREQFF
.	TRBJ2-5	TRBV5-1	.	TGCGCCAGCAGCTTGGCATTATCGGGAGAGACCCAGTACTTC	CASSLALSGETQYF
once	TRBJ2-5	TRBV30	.	TGTGCCTGGAGTACAGGGCTCCAAGAGACCCAGTACTTC	CAWSTGLQETQYF
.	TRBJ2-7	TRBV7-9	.	TGTGCCAGCAGCTTAGCTAGCATCTACGAGCAGTACTTC	CASSLASIYEQYF
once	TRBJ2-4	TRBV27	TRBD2	TGTGCCAGCAGGACTAGCGGGGGGGCCATAAACATTCAGTACTTC	CASRTSGGAINIQYF
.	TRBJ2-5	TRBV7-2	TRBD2	TGTGCCAGCACCCGGGGTAGCGGGCCGTCGGAGACCCAGTACTTC	CASTRGSGPSETQYF
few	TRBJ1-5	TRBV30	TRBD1	TGTGCCTGGAGTGTTGGGGCAGGGGGGAATCAGCCCCAGCATTTT	CAWSVGAGGNQPQHF
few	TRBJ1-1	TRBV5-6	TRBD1	TGTGCCAGCAGCTTGCTTGGACGGGACAGGGGGAACACTGAAGCTTTCTTT	CASSLLGRDRGNTEAFF
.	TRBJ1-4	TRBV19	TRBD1	TGTGCCAGTAGTAAACGACAGGGGAATGAAAAACTGTTTTTT	CASSKRQGNEKLFF
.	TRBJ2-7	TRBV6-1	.	TGTGCCAGCAGTGAATTCGGGGGGCAGGGTGAGCAGTACTTC	CASSEFGGQGEQYF
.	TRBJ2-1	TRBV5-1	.	TGCGCCAGCAGCTTGTTACCGGGGGGCGCCCATGAGCAGTTCTTC	CASSLLPGGAHEQFF
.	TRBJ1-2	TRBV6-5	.	TGTGCCAGCAGTTACTCGGCAGCGCGCGGCTACACCTTC	CASSYSAARGYTF
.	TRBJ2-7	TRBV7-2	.	TGTGCCAGCTCGACTAGTTCCCACGAGCAGTACTTC	CASSTSSHEQYF
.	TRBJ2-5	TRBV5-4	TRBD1	TGTGCCAGCAGCGGGACAGGGGCGACCCAGTACTTC	CASSGTGATQYF
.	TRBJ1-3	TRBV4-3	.	TGCGCCAGCAGCCAGGTTATGAGCTCTGGAAACACCATATATTTT	CASSQVMSSGNTIYF
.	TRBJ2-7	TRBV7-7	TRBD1	TGTGCTAGCAGCCAACGACAGGGTGAATACGAGCAGTACTTC	CASSQRQGEYEQYF
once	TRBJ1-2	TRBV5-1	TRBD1	TGCGCCAGCAGCCCGACAGGGGGCGAGGGCTACACCTTC	CASSPTGGEGYTF
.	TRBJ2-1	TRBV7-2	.	TGTGCCAGCAGCTTTTTAGCCAATGAGCAGTTCTTC	CASSFLANEQFF
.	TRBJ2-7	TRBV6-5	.	TGTGCCAGCAAAGACGGGGTGGCTAGCACCTACGAGCAGTACTTC	CASKDGVASTYEQYF
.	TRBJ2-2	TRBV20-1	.	TGCAGTGCGTCGAGGACCGGGGAGCTGTTTTTT	CSASRTGELFF
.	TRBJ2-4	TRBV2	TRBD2	TGTGCCAGCACCGGGACTAGCCGAGCCAAAAACATTCAGTACTTC	CASTGTSRAKNIQYF
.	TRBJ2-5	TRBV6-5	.	TGTGCCAGCAGTTTTACTCAAGGCGGGACTCAAGAGACCCAGTACTTC	CASSFTQGGTQETQYF
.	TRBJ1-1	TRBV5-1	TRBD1	TGCGCCAGCAGCACCCCGACAGGGGAAACTGAAGCTTTCTTT	CASSTPTGETEAFF
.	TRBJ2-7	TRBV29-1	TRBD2	TGCAGCGTCAGAACGGGGGGATACGAGCAGTACTTC	CSVRTGGYEQYF
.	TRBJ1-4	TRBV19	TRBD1	TGTGCCAGTAGTATAGAGGGGGACAGTAATGAAAAACTGTTTTTT	CASSIEGDSNEKLFF
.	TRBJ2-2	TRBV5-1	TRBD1	TGCGCCAGCAGCTTGGGTGACCGGACAGGGGGCACCGGGGAGCTGTTTTTT	CASSLGDRTGGTGELFF
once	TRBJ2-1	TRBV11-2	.	TGTGCCAGCAGCTTAGATCGACTGGCGGCCTACAATGAGCAGTTCTTC	CASSLDRLAAYNEQFF
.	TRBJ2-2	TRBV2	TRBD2	TGTGCCAGCAGTGTACGACTAGCGGGAGGGCCAAACACCGGGGAGCTGTTTTTT	CASSVRLAGGPNTGELFF
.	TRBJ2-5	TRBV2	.	TGTGCCAGCAGGGACAGAACCCAAGAGACCCAGTACTTC	CASRDRTQETQYF